Each of the 27 T cell receptor beta chains below was sequenced from the same sample in a study of CD8+CD57+ T cells in acquired aplastic anemia. It was patients with CD8+CD57+ cell expansion by flow cytometry who were chosen for sequencing. The template used for profiling TCR beta VDJ and CDR3 was genomic DNA. MiXCR, run by TCRdb on the reads, gives a single entry per CDR3 protein. This table has hundreds of thousands of distinct CDR3 sequences, less than 35% appearing once. The sequenced sample consisted of sorted CD4+, CD8+, or CD8+CD57+ T cells (not recorded which) from PBMCs. The receptors originated from a human donor with aplastic anemia.

This clonotype was counted a few times. V is TRBV20-1 and J is TRBJ2-7, with 7 bases that match TRBD2. CDR3 size: 17 residues. Per germline, CDR1 DFQATT and CDR2 SNEGSKA (reference sequence). The ends lost 2 bases at V and 4 bases at J; junction bases unmatched: 17. CDR3 nucleotides: TGCAGTGCTAGAATGGGGGGGGTTCGGGTAACCCTTTACGAGCAGTACTTC. This translates into CSARMGGVRVTLYEQYF.

As to this clonotype: The missing conserved phenylalanine or tryptophan at the end of this CDR3 makes a read error likely. The rearrangement uses TRBV27 and TRBJ1-2, with a weak D call TRBD1 (5 bases). Germline values: CDR1 MNHEY, CDR2 SMNVEV (reference sequence). Trimming took 5 bases from V and 8 from J, leaving 18 bases between them. There are 14 residues in the CDR3. In nucleotides, the CDR3 is TGTGCCAGCAGTCGGTCTCAACCCCGGGGCGGCTACACCCTC. It encodes CASSRSQPRGGYTL.

The V gene is TRBV12-3 or TRBV12-4, the J gene TRBJ1-5; D gene uncertain. V gave up 0 bases and J gave up 2 bases, with 11 bases separating them. The CDR3 has 16 residues. The CDR3 nucleotides read TGTGCCAGCAGTTTAGCCTTGGCAGGAGGCAATCAGCCCCAGCATTTT. Encoded protein: CASSLALAGGNQPQHF.

This clonotype was seen more than once but under ten times. The V call is TRBV12-3 or TRBV12-4, the J call TRBJ1-6; TRBD1 is a possible D gene (6 bases). V was shortened by 7 bases and J by 0 bases, with 19 bases between the two germline ends. The CDR3 extends over 18 amino acids. CDR3 nucleotides: TGTGCCAGCACCTTCACCGCAGGGGCAAACTCCTATAATTCACCCCTCCACTTT. This encodes CASTFTAGANSYNSPLHF.

To note about this clonotype: A much larger clone differs from this one at a single base, so this may be a read error. The chain combines TRBV7-3 with TRBJ1-1; a possible D gene is TRBD1 (5 bases). Looked up from germline, CDR1 is SGHTA and CDR2 is FQGTGA. CDR3 length equals 13 residues. CDR3 coding DNA: TGTGCCAGCAGCTCCGGGACGGGTCCCGCAGCTTCCTTT. It yields the protein CASSSGTGPAASF.

This clonotype was counted ten times or more. J is TRBJ1-1 and V is TRBV6-1, with 9 bases aligning to TRBD1. Per germline, CDR1 MNHNS and CDR2 SASEGT. The CDR3 runs to 15 residues. V gave up 4 bases and J gave up 5 bases; unmatched junction bases: 8. The CDR3 sequence: CASSAPGQGRTEAFF. In DNA, the CDR3 is TGTGCCAGCAGTGCTCCGGGACAGGGACGAACTGAAGCTTTCTTT.

This clonotype appeared many times. V usage is TRBV19 and J usage is TRBJ2-2, with D unresolved. The CDR3 extends over 14 amino acids. Germline V gives CDR1 LNHDA, CDR2 SQIVND (reference sequence). The germline V and J ends were trimmed by 1 base and 3 bases, with 6 bases remaining between them. The CDR3 protein is CASSIAWDTGELFF. The CDR3 DNA reads as TGTGCCAGTAGTATAGCATGGGACACCGGGGAGCTGTTTTTT.

The CDR3 spells CASRGGSDGEQFF. The CDR3 nucleotides read TGTGCCAGTAGAGGGGGCAGCGACGGTGAGCAGTTCTTC. The rearrangement links TRBV19 to TRBJ2-1, with TRBD1 identical over 7 bases. V trimming: 6 bases; J trimming: 9 bases; junction bases outside the gene matches: 8. Germline CDR1 is LNHDA and CDR2 is SQIVND (reference sequence). This CDR3 has 13 residues.

The J gene is TRBJ2-1, the V gene TRBV19; the D is unclear. Per the germline V gene, CDR1 is LNHDA and CDR2 is SQIVND (reference sequence). The CDR3 spans 11 residues. Trimming stripped 6 bases from V and 8 bases from J, with 8 bases between. Here the CDR3 DNA reads TGTGCCAGTAGGAGGAGCCATGAGCAGTTCTTC. Encoded protein: CASRRSHEQFF.

This clonotype has at least ten counts. The chain employs TRBV2 and TRBJ2-5; 8 positions agree with TRBD1. Per the germline V gene, CDR1 is SNHLY and CDR2 is FYNNEI. The trim removed 5 bases at V and 6 bases at J, leaving 5 bases unmatched. The CDR3 has 13 residues. Here the CDR3 reads CASSLGQAKTQYF. The CDR3, as DNA: TGTGCCAGCAGTTTGGGACAGGCGAAGACCCAGTACTTC.

CDR3 DNA sequence: TGCGCCAGCAGCTCTACCGGGACAGGGGGTGAAAAACTGTTTTTT. Amino acids: CASSSTGTGGEKLFF. The chain combines TRBV4-1 with TRBJ1-4; TRBD1 matches at 11 bases. The length of the CDR3 is 15 residues. Trimming took 5 bases from V and 7 from J; bases not matched to a gene: 6. Germline values: CDR1 MGHRA, CDR2 YSYEKL.

The chain employs TRBV30 and TRBJ1-6; TRBD1 is a possible D gene (6 bases). Germline CDR1 is GTSNPN and CDR2 is SVGIG (reference sequence). The CDR3 totals 15 residues. With 5 bases removed from V and 3 bases from J, the gap between germline ends came to 14 bases. In DNA, the CDR3 is TGTGCCTGGGAATCCGGGACACTCTATAATTCACCCCTCCACTTT. Its translation is CAWESGTLYNSPLHF.

V and J are TRBV19 and TRBJ2-7; the D call may be TRBD1 or TRBD2 (6 bases each). The ends were cut back, 3 bases at V and 6 bases at J, with 15 bases in the middle. Germline loops: CDR1 LNHDA, CDR2 SQIVND (reference sequence). The CDR3 totals 14 residues. CDR3 region: CASSIPGTGAEQYF. The DNA of the CDR3 is TGTGCCAGTAGTATTCCTGGGACGGGGGCCGAGCAGTACTTC.

This clonotype has only a few counts. J is TRBJ1-1 and V is TRBV12-5; 8 nucleotides match TRBD1. The CDR3 is made up of 18 amino acids. CDR1 LGHNT and CDR2 FRNRAP come from the germline V gene. Trimming removed 0 bases from V and 0 bases from J; junction bases left unmatched: 9. The DNA for the CDR3 is TGTGCTAGTGGTTTGGTACTCGGACAGGGTAAGATGAACACTGAAGCTTTCTTT. Translated, it gives CASGLVLGQGKMNTEAFF.

The chain is built from TRBV18 and TRBJ2-5; TRBD2 might be the D (6 bases). The germline V gene encodes CDR1 KGHSH and CDR2 LQKENI. V lost 2 bases, J lost 4 bases, and 8 bases lay in between. CDR3 length: 13 residues. CDR3 nucleotides: TGTGCCAGCTCACCATCCGGGAGAGAGACCCAGTACTTC. Its translation is CASSPSGRETQYF.

This clonotype has only a few counts. The chain uses TRBV20-1 and TRBJ1-4; the D is unclear. Germline V CDR1 and CDR2: DFQATT, SNEGSKA (reference sequence). The CDR3 has 14 amino acids. With 5 bases removed from V and 0 bases from J, the gap between germline ends came to 10 bases. CDR3 region: CSAPTSATNEKLFF. CDR3 nucleotides: TGCAGTGCTCCCACATCAGCAACTAATGAAAAACTGTTTTTT.

Worth noting for this clonotype: The junction does not match germline at one end; this may be a read error. This rearrangement joins TRBV10-3 to TRBJ1-5, with D unclear. Germline V lookup: CDR1 ENHRY, CDR2 SYGVKD. This CDR3 spans 13 amino acids. The CDR3: CASSFTVHQPQHF. CDR3 coding DNA: TGTGCCAGCAGTTTTACAGTCCATCAGCCCCAGCATTTT.

This clonotype was counted a few times. The V gene is TRBV24-1, the J gene TRBJ1-2, with D possibly TRBD1 on 6 matching bases. Germline CDR1 reads KGHDR; CDR2 reads SFDVKD. The CDR3 is 12 amino acids. V was trimmed by 3 bases and J by 8 bases, leaving 9 bases between them. CDR3 in amino acids: CATSDTRGGYTF. Here the CDR3 DNA reads TGTGCCACCAGTGATACCAGGGGCGGCTACACCTTC.

This clonotype showed up just a few times. V usage is TRBV10-1 and J usage is TRBJ2-1, with TRBD2 identical over 8 bases. Germline CDR1 WNHNN, CDR2 SYGVQD (reference sequence). This CDR3 is built from 15 residues. With V trimmed by 6 bases and J by 4 bases, 8 bases remained unmatched. CDR3 loop: CASRNIAGSYNEQFF. The CDR3 DNA sequence: TGCGCCAGCAGGAATATAGCGGGATCTTACAATGAGCAGTTCTTC.

Concerning this clonotype itself: Since the CDR3 does not end with the conserved phenylalanine or tryptophan, this likely comes from a read error. The chain has TRBV27 and TRBJ1-6, with TRBD1 as a possible D gene (6 bases). Germline V gives CDR1 MNHEY, CDR2 SMNVEV (reference sequence). The CDR3 sequence is 16 residues long. V lost 2 bases and J lost 4, with 12 bases in between. The CDR3 region has the DNA TGTGCCAGCAGTTTAGGGCCGACAGGATATAATTCACCCCTCCACTCT. It codes for CASSLGPTGYNSPLHS.

This clonotype occurred many times. The chain uses TRBV4-1 and TRBJ2-7; D is possibly TRBD2 (5 bases). The CDR3 sequence is 14 residues long. V dropped 5 bases and J dropped 3 bases, with 14 bases sitting between them. In germline, CDR1 is MGHRA, CDR2 YSYEKL. The CDR3 protein is CASSKSGNDYEQYF. The CDR3 DNA is TGCGCCAGCAGCAAATCCGGGAACGACTACGAGCAGTACTTC.

The chain combines TRBV7-3 with TRBJ1-1; 10 bases match TRBD1. The V segment lost 2 bases and the J segment 5 bases; nucleotides outside the gene matches: 5. Per germline, CDR1 SGHTA and CDR2 FQGTGA. This CDR3 contains 15 residues. This CDR3 reads CASSLSGQGGTEAFF. The CDR3 bases are TGTGCCAGCAGCTTATCCGGACAGGGGGGAACTGAAGCTTTCTTT.

This clonotype was observed a few times. This chain connects TRBV3-1 to TRBJ1-5, with TRBD1 as a possible D gene (5 bases). The germline V and J ends were trimmed by 0 bases and 3 bases, with 9 bases remaining between them. CDR1 and CDR2 from the germline V gene are LGHDT and YNNKEL (reference sequence). This CDR3 contains 15 residues. In nucleotides, the CDR3 is TGTGCCAGCAGCCAAGAGGTGGGGCTCAATCAGCCCCAGCATTTT. Translated, it gives CASSQEVGLNQPQHF.

This clonotype was counted ten times or more. V and J are TRBV29-1 and TRBJ1-1, with a tentative D call TRBD1 (6 bases). CDR1 SQVTM and CDR2 ANQGSEA come from the germline V gene. V was shortened by 6 bases and J by 0 bases, with 8 bases between the two germline ends. The CDR3 is made up of 12 amino acids. The CDR3 region is CSVRTVNTEAFF. Written as DNA, the CDR3 is TGCAGCGTGAGGACAGTGAACACTGAAGCTTTCTTT. The variable domain in full, with the rest retrieved from reference TRBV29-1 and TRBJ1-1, is SAVISQKPSRDICQRGTSLTIQCQVDSQVTMMFWYRQQPGQSLTLIATANQGSEATYESGFVIDKFPISRPNLTFSTLTVSNMSPEDSSIYLCSVRTVNTEAFFGQGTRLTVV.

The chain recombines TRBV6-7 with TRBJ2-2, with D unclear. TRBV6-7 is reported as an ORF; its role is uncertain. The CDR3 contains 18 residues. Trimming took off 0 bases at V and 1 base at J, with 15 bases between the two ends. The CDR3 reads CASSYSVRDDKNTGELFF. In DNA, the CDR3 is TGTGCCAGCAGTTACTCGGTCAGAGATGACAAGAACACCGGGGAGCTGTTTTTT.

This clonotype was picked up a small number of times. The chain links TRBV4-1 to TRBJ1-6, with 9 bases lining up with TRBD1. The ends lost 2 bases at V and 5 bases at J; junction bases unmatched: 4. CDR3 length equals 16 residues. Germline V gene lookup returns CDR1 MGHRA and CDR2 YSYEKL. Written as DNA, the CDR3 is TGCGCCAGCAGCCAACCGGGACAGGGAAATAATTCACCCCTCCACTTT. Protein product: CASSQPGQGNNSPLHF.

At least ten counts were recorded for this clonotype. J is TRBJ1-3 and V is TRBV9; D not resolved. The CDR3 length is 15 residues. Trimming left V 0 bases short and J 8 bases short, with 15 bases between. Germline lookup yields CDR1 SGDLS and CDR2 YYNGEE. In DNA, the CDR3 is TGTGCCAGCAGCGTAGGCAGGAACTGGGAGGACACCATATATTTT. This sequence encodes CASSVGRNWEDTIYF.